This TCR beta chain stems from a study of OX40 agonist ivuxolimab in advanced cancers. This CDR3 is built from 14 residues. V was pared by 2 bases and J by 2 bases, with 9 bases between. Germline lookup yields CDR1 SGHTA and CDR2 FQGTGA. The table came from immunoSEQ multiplex PCR; TCRdb's copy has only in-frame clones and leaves some out. The profile shows 70,000 or so clones, about four fifths of them singletons. Sequenced material: CD4+ or CD8+ T cells sorted from blood, taken in a trial of the OX40 agonist ivuxolimab. This receptor was taken from an adult with an advanced solid tumor such as melanoma, head and neck, liver or kidney cancer. This rearrangement joins TRBV7-3 to TRBJ1-1, with unresolved D. CDR3 in DNA: TGTGCCAGCAGCTTAGGACTGAGAAACACTGAAGCTTTCTTT. The encoded protein is CASSLGLRNTEAFF.